Listed below are T cell receptor beta chains from one sample, sequenced in a study of cytomegalovirus exposure and HLA in healthy donors. Method: immunoSEQ multiplex PCR; TCRdb's copy keeps in-frame clones and lacks some. This sample has fewer than 150,000 clones; about 87% occur once, and the top ten carry 8.7%. Sequenced material: PBMCs. These TCRs come from a man aged 18 to 29 in good health and CMV-seropositive. The CDR3 runs from the conserved cysteine through the conserved F or W. Fields, in order: CDR3 DNA, CDR3 protein, J gene, CDR3 length, clone size, V gene, D gene. The D gene is left open where the match is weak. Rows give clone size only sometimes, using once, few, many, or a class for an expanded clone.

TGTGCCAGCAGTGGGCCAGGGACTAGCGGATATGCGCCCCAGTACTTC,CASSGPGTSGYAPQYF,TRBJ2-5,16,-,TRBV6-1,TRBD2
TGTGCCAGCAGCCATAGAACAGGGGAGAATTCACCCCTCCACTTT,CASSHRTGENSPLHF,TRBJ1-6,15,-,TRBV4-2,TRBD1
TGTGCCAGCAGTTATGGGCTACGACGGGGCTCCTACGAGCAGTACTTC,CASSYGLRRGSYEQYF,TRBJ2-7,16,-,TRBV6-6,-
TGTGCCAGCAGCTCGGGACAGCGTAATGAAAAACTGTTTTTT,CASSSGQRNEKLFF,TRBJ1-4,14,-,TRBV5-4,TRBD1
TGTGCCAGCAGCTTGGACTACCGCACATACTACAATGAGCAGTTCTTC,CASSLDYRTYYNEQFF,TRBJ2-1,16,-,TRBV5-6,-
TGTGCCAGCTCACCAAATCGGTGGCGGGGGGTCCCCAATGAGCAGTTCTTC,CASSPNRWRGVPNEQFF,TRBJ2-1,17,once,TRBV18,TRBD2
TGTGCCAGCAGCTTGGTGTCGCAGCGTACCTCCTACGAGCAGTACTTC,CASSLVSQRTSYEQYF,TRBJ2-7,16,-,TRBV5-4,-
TGTGCCAGCAGCGCCCGGGACAGTGAGTATGAGCAGTTCTTC,CASSARDSEYEQFF,TRBJ2-1,14,-,TRBV9,TRBD1
TGTGCCATCAGTGAGTCACGGGGACAGATATCTGGGGCCAACGTCCTGACTTTC,CAISESRGQISGANVLTF,TRBJ2-6,18,-,TRBV10-3,TRBD1
TGCGCCAGCAGCTTGGTGGGTAGCGGGAACACCGGGGAGCTGTTTTTT,CASSLVGSGNTGELFF,TRBJ2-2,16,-,TRBV5-1,-
TGTGCCAGCAGCTTAGGCCGGGCAGGGAATGAAAAACTGTTTTTT,CASSLGRAGNEKLFF,TRBJ1-4,15,-,TRBV7-9,-
TGTGCCAGCAGTGAAGTTGGGGGCAACACAGATACGCAGTATTTT,CASSEVGGNTDTQYF,TRBJ2-3,15,-,TRBV6-1,-
TGTGCCAGCAGTGAGTGGAGGAACACTGAAGCTTTCTTT,CASSEWRNTEAFF,TRBJ1-1,13,-,TRBV6-1,-
TGCGCCAGCAGCTTGCGGACGACTGGGACGGGGGAAAGTGGCTACACCTTC,CASSLRTTGTGESGYTF,TRBJ1-2,17,-,TRBV5-1,-
TGTGCCAGCAGTGTTACCGAGAATGAAAAACTGTTTTTT,CASSVTENEKLFF,TRBJ1-4,13,-,TRBV6-1,-
TGTGCCTTCCGGGGGGGAGATGGAAACACCATATATTTT,CAFRGGDGNTIYF,TRBJ1-3,13,-,TRBV6-1,-
TGCGCCAGCAGCCGGGAAATGAACACAGATACGCAGTATTTT,CASSREMNTDTQYF,TRBJ2-3,14,-,TRBV5-1,-
TGCGCCAGCAGCTTGCGGGAGGGCCAGCTCGCCCTCAATGAGCAGTTCTTC,CASSLREGQLALNEQFF,TRBJ2-1,17,-,TRBV5-1,TRBD2
TGCGCCAGCAGCCAAGGAGGCATCACCTCCGGAAACACCATATATTTT,CASSQGGITSGNTIYF,TRBJ1-3,16,-,TRBV4-1,-
TGTGCCTGGAGCAGGGGACCCAACGAGCAGTACTTC,CAWSRGPNEQYF,TRBJ2-7,12,-,TRBV30,-
TGCAGCGTCCGGACTAGCGGGAGGAATGAGCAGTTCTTC,CSVRTSGRNEQFF,TRBJ2-1,13,-,TRBV29-1,TRBD2
TGTGCCAGCACCTTTGATTTTGGGACTAATCAGCCCCAGCATTTT,CASTFDFGTNQPQHF,TRBJ1-5,15,-,TRBV5-8,-
TGCGCCAGCAGCCGGGTAGCGGGAGGGCAAGAGACCCAGTACTTC,CASSRVAGGQETQYF,TRBJ2-5,15,-,TRBV5-1,TRBD2
TGCGCCAGCAGCCAAGAAGTTGTTATGACGGCCCTCGGGTCCTACGAGCAGTACTTC,CASSQEVVMTALGSYEQYF,TRBJ2-7,19,-,TRBV4-1,-
TGTGCCAGCAGCTTGTTCGCCGGGACAGGGAATGAGCAGTTCTTC,CASSLFAGTGNEQFF,TRBJ2-1,15,-,TRBV5-4,TRBD1
TGCGCCAGCAGTTCTACAGACAAAAACTCCTACAATGAGCAGTTCTTC,CASSSTDKNSYNEQFF,TRBJ2-1,16,-,TRBV5-1,-
TGCGCCAGCAGCTCCGGACTGAGCTCCTACGAGCAGTACTTC,CASSSGLSSYEQYF,TRBJ2-7,14,-,TRBV5-1,-
TGCGCCAGCAGCCAAGGGAACAGGGAGATGGATGAGCAGTTCTTC,CASSQGNREMDEQFF,TRBJ2-1,15,-,TRBV4-1,-
TGTGCCAGCAGCCAAGAGGCGGGGGGGCCCGAGGAGCAGTTCTTC,CASSQEAGGPEEQFF,TRBJ2-1,15,-,TRBV4-2,TRBD2
TGTGCCTGGAAGTCCGGGGACAGGGGGCGAAGGACTGAAGCTTTCTTT,CAWKSGDRGRRTEAFF,TRBJ1-1,16,once,TRBV30,TRBD1
TGTGCCTGGAGTGTACTGGTAGGAGATGAGCAGTTCTTC,CAWSVLVGDEQFF,TRBJ2-1,13,-,TRBV30,-
TGTGCCAGCAGTTTGGGGGGAGGGTCCAGCTCGACTGGCTACGAGCAGTACTTC,CASSLGGGSSSTGYEQYF,TRBJ2-7,18,-,TRBV28,TRBD2
TGTGCGACCGGGGGAGGGGTCCCTGAAGCTTTCTTT,CATGGGVPEAFF,TRBJ1-1,12,-,TRBV10-3,-
TGTGCCAGCAGCTTAACGTGGTCAACCGGGACTAGGTACAATGAGCAGTTCTTC,CASSLTWSTGTRYNEQFF,TRBJ2-1,18,once,TRBV7-8,TRBD2
TGTGCCAGCAGTGAAGGCCGAAATGCAGGTCAGCCCCAGCATTTT,CASSEGRNAGQPQHF,TRBJ1-5,15,-,TRBV6-1,-
TGTGCCAGTAGTATAAAGATGGCGGGGAATCAGCCCCAGCATTTT,CASSIKMAGNQPQHF,TRBJ1-5,15,-,TRBV19,-
TGCGCCAGCAGCCCCTGGAGGGGCTACGAGCAGTACTTC,CASSPWRGYEQYF,TRBJ2-7,13,-,TRBV10-1,-
TGTGCCGGGATCTTGCAGGGGGCAAGGTCCAATGAGCAGTTCTTC,CAGILQGARSNEQFF,TRBJ2-1,15,once,TRBV10-3,TRBD1
TGTGCCAGCAGCTTCGGGGGGGTGAATCAGCCCCAGCATTTT,CASSFGGVNQPQHF,TRBJ1-5,14,-,TRBV5-6,-
TGTGCCAGCAGTGGACAGGGAGGGAATGAAAAACTGTTTTTT,CASSGQGGNEKLFF,TRBJ1-4,14,once,TRBV6-6,TRBD1
TGTGCCAGCAGCGCCCCGGACAGCACCAATGAGCAGTTCTTC,CASSAPDSTNEQFF,TRBJ2-1,14,-,TRBV9,-
TGTGCCAGCAGCTCCCCGGGACTAGCGGGTTTCGATACGCAGTATTTT,CASSSPGLAGFDTQYF,TRBJ2-3,16,-,TRBV5-6,TRBD2
TGTGCCAGCAGTCTATCCAGGGCCGCCTACAATGAGCAGTTCTTC,CASSLSRAAYNEQFF,TRBJ2-1,15,-,TRBV25-1,-
TGTGCCAGCAGATTAGCCGGCACCGGGGAGCTGTTTTTT,CASRLAGTGELFF,TRBJ2-2,13,-,TRBV9,-
TGCTCCGTGGAGGCCGTCCAGGGGGATGAGCAGTTCTTC,CSVEAVQGDEQFF,TRBJ2-1,13,-,TRBV29-1,TRBD1
TGTGCCAGCAGTTCGGCTAGCGGGGACACCGGGGAGCTGTTTTTT,CASSSASGDTGELFF,TRBJ2-2,15,-,TRBV27,TRBD2
TGTGCCAGCAGGAGCCCCAACCGGGACAGCGATGGCTACACCTTC,CASRSPNRDSDGYTF,TRBJ1-2,15,-,TRBV28,TRBD1
TGTGCCAGCAGCCCCAGAACGGTTGGACTAGCGGGGGCCCTTAGCTCCTACGAGCAGTACTTC,CASSPRTVGLAGALSSYEQYF,TRBJ2-7,21,-,TRBV7-8,TRBD2
TGCGCCAGCAGCTTGGACCCCCAGCGGGGGGGCACAGATACGCAGTATTTT,CASSLDPQRGGTDTQYF,TRBJ2-3,17,-,TRBV5-1,TRBD2
TGCGCCAGCAGTGACCTCTCGGTGTTTGGGCAGTTCTTC,CASSDLSVFGQFF,TRBJ2-1,13,once,TRBV10-1,-
TGTGCCAGCAGTTACGGGACAGGGGGTGGACAGCCCCAGCATTTT,CASSYGTGGGQPQHF,TRBJ1-5,15,-,TRBV6-5,TRBD1
TGTGCCATCAGTGAGCAAGGACAGTTATTTGGCTACACCTTC,CAISEQGQLFGYTF,TRBJ1-2,14,-,TRBV10-3,-
TGTGCCAGCAGTCAAGGACAGTACACTGAAGCTTTCTTT,CASSQGQYTEAFF,TRBJ1-1,13,-,TRBV2,-
TGTGCCAGCAGCGTTAACAGGGACGCGGAAACCGGGGAGCTGTTTTTT,CASSVNRDAETGELFF,TRBJ2-2,16,-,TRBV9,-
TGCAGCGTCATGGACAGGAGCTACGAGCAGTACTTC,CSVMDRSYEQYF,TRBJ2-7,12,-,TRBV29-1,TRBD1
TGTGCCAGCAGCCCGGGCGGGAGTTACGAGCAGTACTTC,CASSPGGSYEQYF,TRBJ2-7,13,few,TRBV28,TRBD2
TGCGCCAGCAGCTTGACTAGCGGGAACTACGAGCAGTACTTC,CASSLTSGNYEQYF,TRBJ2-7,14,-,TRBV5-1,TRBD2
TGTGCCAGCAGCTATCACTACGAGCAGTACTTC,CASSYHYEQYF,TRBJ2-7,11,few,TRBV2,-